A selection of T cell receptor beta chains follows, all from one sample in a study of monozygotic twins with inflammatory bowel disease. TCRdb reprocessed the 5' RACE reads, keeping one entry per CDR3 protein, no DNA. This table holds around 140,000 distinct CDR3 sequences. Sequences were obtained from blood. The receptor set was obtained from a human donor with ulcerative colitis or Crohn's disease, or a healthy co-twin of an affected twin (not recorded which). The CDR3 runs from the conserved cysteine through the conserved F or W. The listing skips clone size in some rows; elsewhere it reads once, few, many or a size class.

length	size	V	J	CDR3
17	.	TRBV5-1	TRBJ2-1	CASSTGLATALFNEQFF
14	.	TRBV5-1	TRBJ1-2	CASSFKGTPDGYTF
14	.	TRBV7-8	TRBJ1-5	CASGLSNLRQPQHF
16	.	TRBV12-3/TRBV12-4	TRBJ1-4	CASSLGRTATNEKLFF
18	.	TRBV18	TRBJ1-1	CASSPWTGSTSGGTEAFF
17	.	TRBV5-5	TRBJ1-5	CASSKDPGALGNQPQHF
13	.	TRBV5-5	TRBJ2-3	CASSLTYADTQYF
16	.	TRBV12-3/TRBV12-4	TRBJ2-7	CASSPHPGASGYEQYF
14	.	TRBV20-1	TRBJ2-1	CSASSSGRWYEQFF
16	.	TRBV7-2	TRBJ2-3	CASSWTGGSGTDTQYF
14	.	TRBV7-3	TRBJ1-1	CASSLAGADTEAFF
14	.	TRBV5-1	TRBJ1-2	CASSEQGANYGYTF
15	.	TRBV7-2	TRBJ2-5	CASSLTPGLAGTQYF
15	.	TRBV6-1	TRBJ2-1	CASSPTGNSYNEQFF
15	.	TRBV24-1	TRBJ2-7	CATSPTPDRGNEQYF
14	.	TRBV11-1	TRBJ2-1	CASRRGGSYNEQFF
14	.	TRBV12-3/TRBV12-4	TRBJ2-4	CASRVGGSRNMQYF
13	.	TRBV20-1	TRBJ1-2	CSARDSPNYGYTF
13	.	TRBV20-1	TRBJ1-2	CSATPHRSYGYTF
16	.	TRBV5-1	TRBJ2-7	CASSLITSGSGYEQYF
15	.	TRBV28	TRBJ1-2	CASSLNGRGDYGYTF
13	.	TRBV10-2	TRBJ1-1	CASSYRTGTEAFF
12	.	TRBV29-1	TRBJ1-1	CSVGDSYTEAFF
11	.	TRBV29-1	TRBJ1-2	CSDRTGFGYTF
16	.	TRBV3-1	TRBJ2-1	CASSQEGGRARNEQFF
15	medium-sized	TRBV7-8	TRBJ2-3	CASSRSSLTQGTQYF
15	.	TRBV9	TRBJ1-1	CASSFTGGKNTEAFF
15	.	TRBV20-1	TRBJ2-3	CSARVLAGETDTQYF
15	.	TRBV28	TRBJ2-1	CASRVAGVGYNEQFF
12	.	TRBV7-8	TRBJ2-3	CASSRFGVAQYF
14	.	TRBV27	TRBJ1-1	CASSLTQLGTEAFF
15	.	TRBV14	TRBJ2-5	CASSLRTGYGETQYF